The 26 T cell receptor beta chains given below trace back to one sample, sequenced in a study of cytomegalovirus exposure and HLA in healthy donors. PCR involved 60 Vbeta and 13 Jbeta primers. Libraries were prepared by immunoSEQ multiplex PCR; TCRdb keeps only in-frame clonotypes and omits some of them. The sample holds about 190,000 clones, about 69% seen once. Sample: PBMCs. The receptors come from a man aged 25 to 40 in good health and CMV-seropositive.

This sequence joins TRBV5-6 and TRBJ2-1; D may be TRBD2 (6 bases). The CDR3 loop spans 11 amino acids. V lost 1 base and J lost 14, with 10 bases in between. Germline CDR1 and CDR2: SGHDT and YYEEEE. CDR3 protein: CASSLRDLEFF. As DNA, the CDR3 is TGTGCCAGCAGCTTGCGGGACTTGGAGTTCTTC.

The chain carries TRBV16 and TRBJ1-5; TRBD1 might be the D (5 bases). V was clipped by 1 base and J by 11 bases, with 9 bases between them. The V gene's germline CDR1 is KGHSY and CDR2 FQNENV. The CDR3 has 12 residues. Here the CDR3 DNA reads TGTGCCAGCAGCCAATGGGGCACCGCCCAGCATTTT. Translating it yields CASSQWGTAQHF. Full variable domain (missing parts from reference TRBV16 and TRBJ1-5): GEEVAQTPKHLVRGEGQKAKLYCAPIKGHSYVFWYQQVLKNEFKFLISFQNENVFDETGMPKERFSAKCLPNSPCSLEIQATKLEDSAVYFCASSQWGTAQHFGDGTRLSIL.

The rearrangement uses TRBV20-1 and TRBJ2-4; D is possibly TRBD1 (6 bases). V lost 6 bases, J lost 5 bases, and 8 bases lay in between. CDR1 DFQATT and CDR2 SNEGSKA come from the germline V gene (reference sequence). There are 11 residues in the CDR3. CDR3 in amino acids: CSARTENIQYF. In DNA form, the CDR3 reads TGCAGTGCACGGACAGAAAACATTCAGTACTTC.

This clone is a singleton in its sample. The gene calls are TRBV27 and TRBJ1-6, with 10 bases identical to TRBD1. CDR1 and CDR2 (germline): MNHEY, SMNVEV (reference sequence). The CDR3 totals 16 residues. Trimming took 5 bases from V and 3 from J; bases not matched to a gene: 4. This chain's CDR3 is CASSRQGANYNSPLHF. The CDR3, as DNA: TGTGCCAGCAGTAGACAGGGGGCCAACTATAATTCACCCCTCCACTTT.

The chain recombines TRBV19 with TRBJ1-1; D is ambiguous. The germline gives CDR1 LNHDA, CDR2 SQIVND (reference sequence). V was clipped by 2 bases and J by 3 bases, with 7 bases between them. This CDR3 contains 13 residues. The CDR3 DNA is TGTGCCAGTAGTATATACCGGGACACTGAAGCTTTCTTT. As protein: CASSIYRDTEAFF.

In DNA, the CDR3 is TGTGCCAGCAGCCCTGGACAGGGGGTGTACAATGAGCAGTTCTTC. This translates into CASSPGQGVYNEQFF. This chain links TRBV9 with TRBJ2-1; 10 bases map to TRBD1. The CDR3 has 15 residues. Germline loops: CDR1 SGDLS, CDR2 YYNGEE. V shed 4 bases, J shed 4 bases, and the junction held 5 bases outside the gene matches.

This chain joins TRBV5-4 and TRBJ1-3, with 10 bases fitting TRBD1. Per the germline V gene, CDR1 is SGHNT and CDR2 is YYREEE (reference sequence). The junction had 13 bases not matched to a gene; V was cut back by 4 bases and J by 0 bases. The CDR3 is made up of 19 amino acids. The CDR3 nucleotides are TGTGCCAGCAGCCAAGATCGGTGGGACAGGGGTTTCTCTGGAAACACCATATATTTT. Amino acids: CASSQDRWDRGFSGNTIYF. The full variable domain, completed using reference TRBV5-4 and TRBJ1-3, is ETGVTQSPTHLIKTRGQQVTLRCSSQSGHNTVSWYQQALGQGPQFIFQYYREEENGRGNFPPRFSGLQFPNYSSELNVNALELDDSALYLCASSQDRWDRGFSGNTIYFGEGSWLTVV.

V gene TRBV7-2 combines with J gene TRBJ1-4; possible D gene TRBD1, 5 bases. Trimming stripped 4 bases from V and 8 bases from J, with 14 bases between. The CDR3 extends over 14 amino acids. The germline gives CDR1 SGHTA, CDR2 FQGNSA. The CDR3 DNA follows: TGTGCCAGCAGCTCTAGGACAATAACGGAAAAACTGTTTTTT. Protein sequence: CASSSRTITEKLFF.

The rearrangement uses TRBV10-3 and TRBJ1-2; 9 bases fit TRBD1. The CDR3 is made up of 12 amino acids. The germline V gene encodes CDR1 ENHRY and CDR2 SYGVKD. V was clipped by 8 bases and J by 7 bases; unmatched bases: 5. The CDR3 sequence: CAILQGALGYTF. DNA for the CDR3: TGTGCCATCCTACAGGGGGCGCTTGGCTACACCTTC.

V is TRBV9 and J is TRBJ2-3; 8 bases align to TRBD2. Germline V CDR1 and CDR2: SGDLS, YYNGEE. This CDR3 contains 14 residues. Losses at the gene ends were 4 bases for V and 4 bases for J; bases not matched to a gene: 5. The CDR3 sequence is CASSKERESDTQYF. CDR3 sequence (DNA): TGTGCCAGCAGCAAAGAGCGGGAGTCAGATACGCAGTATTTT.

V gene TRBV9 combines with J gene TRBJ2-1; D perhaps matches TRBD1 (6 bases). The CDR3 consists of 15 residues. Trimming took 0 bases from V and 5 from J, leaving 12 bases between them. Germline values: CDR1 SGDLS, CDR2 YYNGEE. This CDR3 is CASSVAGGRNNEQFF. The CDR3 region has the DNA TGTGCCAGCAGCGTAGCTGGGGGCCGGAACAATGAGCAGTTCTTC.

The rearrangement joins TRBV18 to TRBJ1-3; 11 positions agree with TRBD1. CDR1 KGHSH and CDR2 LQKENI come from the germline V gene. The CDR3 is 16 residues long. J was trimmed by 2 bases and V by 4 bases; bases with no gene match: 4. The CDR3 region is CASSLPGQGAGNTIYF. The CDR3 DNA reads as TGTGCCAGCTCACTCCCGGGACAGGGGGCTGGAAACACCATATATTTT.

V and J are TRBV2 and TRBJ2-1; 11 bases line up with TRBD2. Unmatched junction bases numbered 2, after V lost 3 bases and J lost 4 bases. The CDR3 contains 15 residues. Germline-derived CDR1 and CDR2 are SNHLY and FYNNEI. The CDR3 coding sequence is TGTGCCAGCAGTGAGCGGACTAGCGGGTACAATGAGCAGTTCTTC. Its protein product is CASSERTSGYNEQFF.

The chain uses TRBV28 and TRBJ1-2; tentative D call: TRBD1 (6 bases). Germline V gene lookup returns CDR1 MDHEN and CDR2 SYDVKM. CDR3 length equals 15 residues. The V end was cut by 6 bases, the J end by 3 bases, with 17 bases between. CDR3 sequence (DNA): TGTGCCAGCAGCCCGGGGACACCAGTTTACTATGGCTACACCTTC. Protein product: CASSPGTPVYYGYTF.

The chain recombines TRBV14 with TRBJ2-3; 8 bases are shared with TRBD2. Germline CDR1 reads SGHDN; CDR2 reads FVKESK. Trimming took 4 bases from V and 4 from J; bases not matched to a gene: 10. The CDR3 contains 16 residues. CDR3 nucleotide sequence: TGTGCCAGCAGCCCCTTTCGCGGGGGGCCCGCAGATACGCAGTATTTT. Protein sequence: CASSPFRGGPADTQYF.

This sequence joins TRBV7-2 and TRBJ1-2; a weak D match, TRBD1 (5 bases). Trimming stripped 1 base from V and 8 bases from J, with 20 bases between. The CDR3 has 16 amino acids. Germline assignment: CDR1 SGHTA and CDR2 FQGNSA. For the CDR3, the DNA is TGTGCCAGCAGCTTAGTGTGGGGGGGGACCGCGGTGGGCTACACCTTC. It specifies CASSLVWGGTAVGYTF.

This rearrangement joins TRBV11-2 to TRBJ1-1, with D perhaps matching TRBD1 (5 bases). The V gene's germline CDR1 is SGHAT and CDR2 FQNNGV. This CDR3 is built from 14 residues. V gave up 0 bases and J gave up 4 bases, with 9 bases separating them. The CDR3 region has the DNA TGTGCCAGCAGCTTAGATGGGGGGGGCACTGAAGCTTTCTTT. This translates into CASSLDGGGTEAFF.

This clone appeared once. This chain joins TRBV27 and TRBJ2-3; 9 nucleotides agree with TRBD2. Germline V gene data show CDR1 as MNHEY and CDR2 as SMNVEV (reference sequence). The length of the CDR3 is 18 residues. The junction had 15 bases not matched to a gene; V was cut back by 3 bases and J by 5 bases. CDR3 nucleotides: TGTGCCAGCAGTTTTAGGGTGGTAGCGGGAGAGGTCGGAGATACGCAGTATTTT. This sequence encodes CASSFRVVAGEVGDTQYF.

V and J are TRBV7-2 and TRBJ2-5, with TRBD2 identical over 7 bases. In germline, CDR1 is SGHTA, CDR2 FQGNSA. This CDR3 comprises 13 residues. With V trimmed by 5 bases and J by 5 bases, 5 bases remained unmatched. The CDR3 DNA sequence: TGTGCCAGCAGCCGGACTAGAGGCGAGACCCAGTACTTC. Amino acids: CASSRTRGETQYF.

This clone showed up just a few times. V usage is TRBV4-3 and J usage is TRBJ1-2; possibly TRBD1 for D (5 bases). This CDR3 region has 14 residues. Trimming pared 0 bases from V and 4 bases from J, leaving 9 bases between. Germline CDR1 is LGHNA and CDR2 is YSLEER. Here the CDR3 reads CASSQERGSYGYTF. The CDR3, as DNA: TGCGCCAGCAGCCAAGAGCGGGGGAGCTATGGCTACACCTTC.

This clone was seen just once. V is TRBV5-6 and J is TRBJ2-7; 10 nucleotides line up with TRBD2. V shed 2 bases, J shed 2 bases, and the junction held 16 bases outside the gene matches. From germline, CDR1 is SGHDT and CDR2 YYEEEE. CDR3 length equals 19 residues. In DNA, the CDR3 is TGTGCCAGCAGCTTAAACCCTGGGCTAGCGGGAGAGGGGCCCTACGAGCAGTACTTC. Protein sequence: CASSLNPGLAGEGPYEQYF. Looking up the rest from reference TRBV5-6 and TRBJ2-7 gives the full variable domain: DAGVTQSPTHLIKTRGQQVTLRCSPKSGHDTVSWYQQALGQGPQFIFQYYEEEERQRGNFPDRFSGHQFPNYSSELNVNALLLGDSALYLCASSLNPGLAGEGPYEQYFGPGTRLTVT.

The chain combines TRBV7-9 with TRBJ1-5; tentative D call: TRBD1 (5 bases). The V end was cut by 5 bases, the J end by 9 bases, with 23 bases between. The CDR3 is 16 amino acids. Germline assignment: CDR1 SEHNR and CDR2 FQNEAQ (reference sequence). The CDR3 DNA reads TGTGCCAGCAGCCCCCCGGGAGACGCGGGGCGCCGGCCCCAGCATTTT. Amino acids: CASSPPGDAGRRPQHF. Combining the CDR3 with reference TRBV7-9 and TRBJ1-5 gives the whole variable domain DTGVSQNPRHKITKRGQNVTFRCDPISEHNRLYWYRQTLGQGPEFLTYFQNEAQLEKSRLLSDRFSAERPKGSFSTLEIQRTEQGDSAMYLCASSPPGDAGRRPQHFGDGTRLSIL.

The chain combines TRBV18 with TRBJ2-7; perhaps TRBD2 as D (5 bases). This CDR3 region has 11 residues. CDR1 and CDR2 (germline): KGHSH, LQKENI. With 4 bases removed from V and 7 bases from J, the gap between germline ends came to 8 bases. The CDR3: CASSREGEQYF. CDR3 bases: TGTGCCAGCTCACGCGAGGGAGAGCAGTACTTC.

V gene TRBV11-2 combines with J gene TRBJ1-6; 8 bases are shared with TRBD1. CDR1 and CDR2 from the germline V gene are SGHAT and FQNNGV. There are 12 residues in the CDR3. V lost 3 bases, J lost 14 bases, and 3 bases stayed unmatched. CDR3 coding DNA: TGTGCCAGCAGCTTGGACAGGGCGGCCCTCCACTTT. Its translation: CASSLDRAALHF.

The V and J genes are TRBV11-2 and TRBJ2-7; 7 nucleotides agree with TRBD1. This CDR3 is 15 amino acids long. Per germline, CDR1 SGHAT and CDR2 FQNNGV. The J segment lost 2 bases and the V segment lost 5 bases, leaving 9 bases of the junction unmatched. The CDR3 DNA reads TGTGCCAGCAGCCCAACCGGACAGGCAGCCTACGAGCAGTACTTC. This encodes CASSPTGQAAYEQYF. Full variable domain (remainder filled in from reference TRBV11-2 and TRBJ2-7): EAGVAQSPRYKIIEKRQSVAFWCNPISGHATLYWYQQILGQGPKLLIQFQNNGVVDDSQLPKDRFSAERLKGVDSTLKIQPAKLEDSAVYLCASSPTGQAAYEQYFGPGTRLTVT.

V is TRBV29-1 and J is TRBJ2-3; TRBD2 aligns across 15 bases. Germline V lookup: CDR1 SQVTM, CDR2 ANQGSEA. Trimming removed 7 bases from V and 6 bases from J; junction bases left unmatched: 8. CDR3 length: 15 amino acids. The CDR3 DNA is TGCAGCGACGGACTAGCGGGAGGGCCGGTTGATACGCAGTATTTT. Translation: CSDGLAGGPVDTQYF.